This T cell receptor beta chain originates from a study of blood T cell repertoires in COVID-19. Looking at the study overall: Collection of acute and convalescent COVID-19 samples took place in the United States, Italy and Spain.

With 7 bases removed from V and 4 bases from J, the gap between germline ends came to 10 bases. The CDR3 spans 13 residues. Germline CDR1 reads LNHDA; CDR2 reads SQIVND (reference sequence). This clone came up a few times. Profiled with immunoSEQ multiplex PCR; TCRdb holds only in-frame clones, not every one. Counted here are roughly 36,000 clones, approximately 94% occurring once; the ten biggest clones make up approximately 4.2%. The sequence came from a human donor with active COVID-19. The donor label of this sample is uncertain. The sequenced sample was peripheral blood. This chain connects TRBV19 to TRBJ2-2; weak D call: TRBD2 (7 bases). The CDR3 DNA follows: TGTGCCAGTACGGCGGGGGCCACCGGGGAGCTGTTTTTT. Amino acid sequence: CASTAGATGELFF.